The TCR beta chain described here comes from a study of blood T cells in healthy people across ages. Overall study context: T cells yielded about one barcoded beta molecule per two cells through template switching. Study-wide findings and caveats: Naive CD4+ cells and diversity were both higher in long-lived donors than in aged donors.

This clonotype was detected ten times or more. Its specificity is not known. The J segment lost 7 bases and the V segment lost 4 bases, leaving 4 bases of the junction unmatched. Germline V gene data show CDR1 as SGHDN and CDR2 as FVKESK. The length of the CDR3 is 15 residues. Extraction of total RNA produced a minimum of 5 micrograms from each sample. Using a J-beta primer mix together with a sample-barcoded 5' primer, a second PCR was run for roughly 6 to 12 cycles. The authors tagged each cDNA molecule using a template-switch adaptor with 12 random nucleotides. MiXCR, run by TCRdb on the 5' RACE reads, gives a single entry per CDR3 protein. The repertoire holds about 640,000 distinct CDR3 sequences, with about 30% as singletons.

The chain has TRBV14 and TRBJ1-6, with 10 bases lining up with TRBD1. The source of this sequence is a woman older than 75 in good health. Material for sequencing was blood. Here the CDR3 DNA reads TGTGCCAGCAGCCCCGAGACAGGGGGCAATTCACCCCTCCACTTT. As protein: CASSPETGGNSPLHF.